The 19 T cell receptor beta chains below all came from one sample that was sequenced in a study of human T cells and chemical hapten exposure. MiXCR, run by TCRdb on the RACE reads, gives a single entry per CDR3 protein. Altogether about 51,000 distinct CDR3 sequences are present, roughly a tenth being singletons, with the ten largest covering 13% to 15%. Time point here: pre-sensitization, week 0. Treatment reported: therapeutic diphenylcyclopropenone sensitization with weekly scalp DPC. Sequencing was performed on whole blood, taken in connection with sensitization to the hapten diphenylcyclopropenone (DPC). Receptors were obtained from a woman aged 40 to 55 with alopecia areata. Some clones in this sample may be carry-over from other donors' samples.

The chain joins TRBV11-1 to TRBJ1-1; D might be TRBD1 (5 bases). Germline V gene data show CDR1 as SGHAT and CDR2 as FQDESV (reference sequence). The CDR3 runs 13 residues. V dropped 7 bases and J dropped 0 bases, with 9 bases sitting between them. As DNA, the CDR3 is TGTGCCAGCATCGGGACGATGAACACTGAAGCTTTCTTT. Its protein is CASIGTMNTEAFF.

The rearrangement uses TRBV7-2 and TRBJ2-3; TRBD2 agrees at 10 bases. The germline V gene encodes CDR1 SGHTA and CDR2 FQGNSA. The CDR3 totals 17 residues. V lost 1 base and J lost 2; bases outside the gene matches: 6. The chain's CDR3 is CASSLGQRGGNTDTQYF. CDR3 nucleotide sequence: TGTGCCAGCAGCTTAGGGCAGCGGGGGGGCAACACAGATACGCAGTATTTT.

This clonotype was picked up a small number of times. The chain employs TRBV12-3 or TRBV12-4 and TRBJ1-4, with TRBD1 matching 10 bases. J gave up 7 bases and V 4 bases, and 3 bases lay outside the gene matches. CDR3 length: 14 residues. CDR3 sequence reads: CASSSTGGGEKLFF. The CDR3 bases are TGTGCCAGCAGTTCGACAGGGGGCGGTGAAAAACTGTTTTTT.

This clonotype has at least ten counts. The genes are TRBV9 and TRBJ2-3, with 8 bases lining up with TRBD2. From germline, CDR1 is SGDLS and CDR2 YYNGEE. CDR3 size: 17 residues. The J segment lost 4 bases and the V segment lost 3 bases, leaving 13 bases of the junction unmatched. CDR3: CASSAGPGGGPPDTQYF. The CDR3 nucleotides read TGTGCCAGCAGCGCCGGCCCAGGCGGGGGGCCGCCAGATACGCAGTATTTT.

This chain connects TRBV3-1 to TRBJ2-3; 7 bases agree with TRBD2. This CDR3 has 15 amino acids. Germline V CDR1 and CDR2: LGHDT, YNNKEL (reference sequence). V shed 3 bases, J shed 5 bases, and the junction held 8 bases outside the gene matches. Here the CDR3 DNA reads TGTGCCAGCAGCCAGGGGGGGGTTAGCGGAGATACGCAGTATTTT. Amino acid sequence: CASSQGGVSGDTQYF.

This clonotype was recorded a few times. This sequence joins TRBV11-2 and TRBJ2-7, with unresolved D. V shed 0 bases and J shed 3 bases, with 12 bases lying between them. Germline CDR1 SGHAT, CDR2 FQNNGV. This CDR3 comprises 15 residues. CDR3 sequence reads: CASSLDLAEVYEQYF. CDR3 sequence (DNA): TGTGCCAGCAGCTTAGATCTGGCAGAGGTCTACGAGCAGTACTTC.

The table lists this clonotype with a few counts. The chain is built from TRBV7-7 and TRBJ1-2; D remains unclear. This CDR3 spans 10 amino acids. Looked up from germline, CDR1 is SSHAT and CDR2 is FNYEAQ (reference sequence). Trimming left V 6 bases short and J 8 bases short, with 7 bases between. The CDR3 loop reads CASRFGGYTF. The DNA of the CDR3 is TGTGCCAGCAGGTTCGGAGGCTACACCTTC.

This chain connects TRBV4-1 to TRBJ2-1; 10 bases agree with TRBD2. Unmatched junction bases numbered 11, after V lost 3 bases and J lost 6 bases. Germline values: CDR1 MGHRA, CDR2 YSYEKL. This CDR3 is built from 17 residues. Here the CDR3 reads CASSHATSGGALNEQFF. DNA for the CDR3: TGCGCCAGCAGCCACGCTACCAGCGGGGGGGCCCTCAATGAGCAGTTCTTC.

This clonotype has a count of ten or more. This chain joins TRBV11-2 and TRBJ1-2; D ambiguous. The V gene's germline CDR1 is SGHAT and CDR2 FQNNGV. The CDR3 sequence is 13 residues long. Between the trimmed V and J ends, which lost 5 bases and 4 bases, there was a span of 11 bases. CDR3 sequence reads: CASSLKASYGYTF. The CDR3 nucleotides read TGTGCCAGCAGCCTAAAAGCTAGCTATGGCTACACCTTC.

Concerning this clonotype itself: This CDR3 fails to terminate in the conserved phenylalanine or tryptophan, so it likely reflects a read error. The chain recombines TRBV4-3 with TRBJ1-2; a weak D match, TRBD1 (5 bases). The V end was cut by 5 bases, the J end by 3 bases, with 13 bases between. The CDR3 consists of 14 residues. Germline V gene data show CDR1 as LGHNA and CDR2 as YSLEER. The CDR3 sequence: CASSMEGRYYGYTS. For the CDR3, the DNA is TGCGCCAGCAGCATGGAGGGGCGGTACTATGGCTACACCTCC.

This clonotype was recorded at least ten times. This chain uses TRBV29-1 with TRBJ1-4; D call uncertain. The CDR3 consists of 14 residues. With 3 bases removed from V and 0 bases from J, the gap between germline ends came to 8 bases. CDR1 SQVTM and CDR2 ANQGSEA come from the germline V gene. In DNA form, the CDR3 reads TGCAGCGTTGAGTCGGTTGCAACTAATGAAAAACTGTTTTTT. Translated: CSVESVATNEKLFF.

This clonotype was recorded many times. The genes are TRBV12-3 or TRBV12-4 and TRBJ1-1; 8 nucleotides line up with TRBD1. The V gene end was trimmed by 8 bases and the J gene end by 6 bases; junction bases not matched to a gene: 8. The CDR3 totals 13 residues. The CDR3 loop reads CASFGQGFAEAFF. CDR3 DNA sequence: TGTGCCAGCTTCGGACAGGGATTCGCTGAAGCTTTCTTT.

This clonotype was seen at least ten times. The chain recombines TRBV6-5 with TRBJ1-1; unclear D gene. Trimming removed 11 bases from V and 5 bases from J, with 18 bases in between. The germline CDR1 and CDR2 sequences are MNHEY and SVGAGI. CDR3 length: 13 amino acids. Written as DNA, the CDR3 is TGTGCCTCTGCCCTGGGCGGGCTAACTGAAGCTTTCTTT. It translates to CASALGGLTEAFF.

This clonotype occurred a few times. The chain employs TRBV9 and TRBJ1-2, with 10 bases identical to TRBD1. V shed 4 bases and J 4 bases; nucleotides not matched to a gene: 7. The CDR3 sequence is 15 residues long. The germline V gene encodes CDR1 SGDLS and CDR2 YYNGEE. The CDR3 sequence: CASSPRTGGTYGYTF. The DNA for the CDR3 is TGTGCCAGCAGCCCCCGGACAGGGGGTACCTATGGCTACACCTTC.

This clonotype was observed many times. This CDR3 is CASSISRTVSYEQYF. The DNA of the CDR3 is TGTGCCAGCAGTATATCCAGGACAGTCTCCTACGAGCAGTACTTC. This chain uses TRBV28 with TRBJ2-7, with a possible D match to TRBD1 (6 bases). This CDR3 spans 15 amino acids. Germline values: CDR1 MDHEN, CDR2 SYDVKM. Trimming took 5 bases from V and 0 from J, leaving 14 bases between them.

This clonotype was seen many times. The chain employs TRBV7-2 and TRBJ1-2; 7 nucleotides line up with TRBD1. The CDR3 covers 14 residues. J lost 5 bases, V lost 1 base, and 4 bases had no gene match. Germline CDR1 and CDR2: SGHTA and FQGNSA. CDR3 nucleotides: TGTGCCAGCAGCTTAGTGGGACAGAAGTATGGCTACACCTTC. Its translation: CASSLVGQKYGYTF.

With regard to this clonotype: It is likely a read error, because the conserved phenylalanine at the end of the CDR3 is missing. The genes are TRBV12-3 or TRBV12-4 and TRBJ2-2, with TRBD1 as a possible D gene (6 bases). V gave up 6 bases and J gave up 6 bases, with 17 bases separating them. The CDR3 sequence is 15 residues long. Here the CDR3 reads CASSPGQVAAGELFS. In DNA, the CDR3 is TGTGCCAGCAGCCCGGGACAAGTTGCCGCCGGGGAGCTGTTTTCT.

Many counts were recorded for this clonotype. The CDR3: CSVEGGRGSTEAFF. In DNA form, the CDR3 reads TGCAGCGTCGAGGGGGGGAGGGGTAGCACTGAAGCTTTCTTT. V usage is TRBV29-1 and J usage is TRBJ1-1; tentatively, D is TRBD1 (6 bases). The CDR3 sequence is 14 residues long. The V end was cut by 6 bases, the J end by 4 bases, with 18 bases between. Germline CDR1 reads SQVTM; CDR2 reads ANQGSEA. Complete variable domain (other parts from reference TRBV29-1 and TRBJ1-1): SAVISQKPSRDICQRGTSLTIQCQVDSQVTMMFWYRQQPGQSLTLIATANQGSEATYESGFVIDKFPISRPNLTFSTLTVSNMSPEDSSIYLCSVEGGRGSTEAFFGQGTRLTVV.

The chain links TRBV18 to TRBJ2-3, with D tentatively TRBD2 (5 bases). Germline V lookup: CDR1 KGHSH, CDR2 LQKENI. The V and J ends lost 2 bases and 6 bases respectively, with 9 bases between them. The CDR3 is 13 amino acids. Here the CDR3 DNA reads TGTGCCAGCTCACCAATCGGGGAGGATACGCAGTATTTT. This encodes CASSPIGEDTQYF. Looking up the rest from reference TRBV18 and TRBJ2-3 gives the full variable domain: NAGVMQNPRHLVRRRGQEARLRCSPMKGHSHVYWYRQLPEEGLKFMVYLQKENIIDESGMPKERFSAEFPKEGPSILRIQQVVRGDSAAYFCASSPIGEDTQYFGPGTRLTVL.